What follows describes a single TCR beta chain. Germline CDR1 MNHEY, CDR2 SVGAGI. The CDR3 loop spans 16 amino acids. V gave up 2 bases and J gave up 3 bases; unmatched junction bases: 6. This specimen comes from a study of blood T cell repertoires in COVID-19. Data came from immunoSEQ multiplex PCR; TCRdb stores just in-frame clones and leaves some out. The data hold about 330,000 clones, with 87% observed a single time. This sequence joins TRBV6-5 and TRBJ2-7; TRBD2 matches at 11 bases. The source of this sequence is a man aged 25 to 45 with COVID-19, enrolled during active disease. The sample consisted of peripheral blood. The CDR3 DNA follows: TGTGCCAGCAGTTACCTGACTAGCGGGGAGAGCTACGAGCAGTACTTC. Its translation: CASSYLTSGESYEQYF.